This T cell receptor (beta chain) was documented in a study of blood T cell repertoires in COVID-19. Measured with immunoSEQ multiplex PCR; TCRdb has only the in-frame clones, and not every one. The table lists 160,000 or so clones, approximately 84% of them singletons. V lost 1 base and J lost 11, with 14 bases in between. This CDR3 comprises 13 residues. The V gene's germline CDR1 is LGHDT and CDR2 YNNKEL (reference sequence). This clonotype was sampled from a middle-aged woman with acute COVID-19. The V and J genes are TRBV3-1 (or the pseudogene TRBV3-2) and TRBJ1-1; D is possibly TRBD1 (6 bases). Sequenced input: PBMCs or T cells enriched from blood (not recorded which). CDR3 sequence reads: CASSQAAGEGAFF. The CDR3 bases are TGTGCCAGCAGCCAAGCGGCAGGGGAAGGGGCTTTCTTT.